The 14 T cell receptor beta chains reported below all come from one sample, sequenced in a study of T cell responses to AZD1222 COVID-19 vaccine. Only in-frame clones appear in the TCRdb table, and some are missing; sequencing was by immunoSEQ multiplex PCR. This table has about 100,000 clones, around 86% appearing once. The sequencing here drew on peripheral blood, taken 28 days after the second dose of the MenACWY control vaccine. The receptor source for this set is an adult who received the MenACWY meningococcal vaccine as a control.

This clone occurred once. The J gene is TRBJ1-5, the V gene TRBV24-1, with 7 nucleotides matching TRBD1. The CDR3 runs to 15 residues. Germline CDR1 reads KGHDR; CDR2 reads SFDVKD. V shed 9 bases and J 4 bases; nucleotides not matched to a gene: 11. CDR3 DNA: TGTGCCACCCAACAGGGGCTCCTGGGTAATCAGCCCCAGCATTTT. Protein sequence: CATQQGLLGNQPQHF.

J is TRBJ1-6 and V is TRBV9, with 9 bases fitting TRBD1. CDR3 length: 15 amino acids. V trimming: 2 bases; J trimming: 7 bases; junction bases outside the gene matches: 4. Germline assignment: CDR1 SGDLS and CDR2 YYNGEE. The CDR3 sequence: CASSVRDRDNSPLHF. As DNA, the CDR3 is TGTGCCAGCAGCGTCCGGGACAGGGACAATTCACCCCTCCACTTT.

The chain uses TRBV24-1 and TRBJ1-2; 8 nucleotides agree with TRBD1. The CDR3 sequence is 13 residues long. Looked up from germline, CDR1 is KGHDR and CDR2 is SFDVKD. V lost 3 bases to trimming and J lost 6 bases; unmatched junction nucleotides: 2. DNA for the CDR3: TGTGCCACCAGTGATAGGACAGGGAATGGCTACACCTTC. Protein sequence: CATSDRTGNGYTF.

This clone occurred once. Here the CDR3 reads CASSPSAGGTGLENEQFF. The CDR3 nucleotides read TGTGCCAGCAGTCCATCCGCCGGAGGGACAGGGTTGGAGAATGAGCAGTTCTTC. V and J are TRBV7-9 and TRBJ2-1, with TRBD1 matching 9 bases. This CDR3 is built from 18 residues. V trimming: 6 bases; J trimming: 7 bases; junction bases outside the gene matches: 19. Germline CDR1 reads SEHNR; CDR2 reads FQNEAQ (reference sequence).

This clone was recorded once. The J gene is TRBJ2-7, the V gene TRBV2, with 12 bases lining up with TRBD2. The germline V gene encodes CDR1 SNHLY and CDR2 FYNNEI. There are 16 residues in the CDR3. The V segment lost 6 bases and the J segment 3 bases; nucleotides outside the gene matches: 9. CDR3 sequence (DNA): TGTGCCAGCAGAGCTGGGACTAGCGGGTCCATCTACGAGCAGTACTTC. Amino acids: CASRAGTSGSIYEQYF.

This sequence joins TRBV15 and TRBJ2-5; 10 bases are shared with TRBD2. V trimming: 1 base; J trimming: 4 bases; junction bases outside the gene matches: 3. The germline gives CDR1 LNHNV, CDR2 YYDKDF (reference sequence). The CDR3 contains 15 residues. CDR3 region: CATSRASGGRETQYF. The CDR3 nucleotides read TGTGCCACCAGCAGAGCTAGCGGGGGACGAGAGACCCAGTACTTC.

Note on this clone: The sample contains more than one DNA sequence encoding this CDR3. The rearrangement joins TRBV19 to TRBJ2-3; D gene unclear. The CDR3 runs 14 residues. Deletions cut 3 bases from V and 0 bases from J, with 7 bases between. Germline V lookup: CDR1 LNHDA, CDR2 SQIVND (reference sequence). The CDR3 DNA follows: TGTGCCAGTAGTATTTTCGGGAGCACAGATACGCAGTATTTT. It codes for CASSIFGSTDTQYF.

The table lists this clone with a few counts. This chain links TRBV28 with TRBJ1-2; D gene ambiguous. V lost 5 bases and J lost 4, with 17 bases in between. There are 15 residues in the CDR3. Looked up from germline, CDR1 is MDHEN and CDR2 is SYDVKM. CDR3 nucleotides: TGTGCCAGCAGTCCCACTCGGTATTCGGGCTATGGCTACACCTTC. This encodes CASSPTRYSGYGYTF.

The chain combines TRBV24-1 with TRBJ1-1; D not resolved. The V and J ends lost 2 bases and 8 bases respectively, with 14 bases between them. The CDR3 is 14 amino acids. Germline CDR1 reads KGHDR; CDR2 reads SFDVKD. The DNA of the CDR3 is TGTGCCACCAGTGATTCAACTGACGGATACGAAGCTTTCTTT. Translating gives CATSDSTDGYEAFF.

This sequence joins TRBV19 and TRBJ2-7; a weak D match, TRBD1 (5 bases). This CDR3 is 13 amino acids long. Germline V gene data show CDR1 as LNHDA and CDR2 as SQIVND (reference sequence). Trimming took 3 bases from V and 3 from J, leaving 9 bases between them. CDR3 sequence reads: CASSIKGFYEQYF. The CDR3 DNA reads as TGTGCCAGTAGTATTAAGGGGTTCTACGAGCAGTACTTC. The full variable domain, completed using reference TRBV19 and TRBJ2-7, is DGGITQSPKYLFRKEGQNVTLSCEQNLNHDAMYWYRQDPGQGLRLIYYSQIVNDFQKGDIAEGYSVSREKKESFPLTVTSAQKNPTAFYLCASSIKGFYEQYFGPGTRLTVT.

The chain couples TRBV29-1 to TRBJ1-2; the D gene is possibly TRBD1 (6 bases). V was cut by 3 bases and J by 2 bases, with 13 bases left in between. Germline loops: CDR1 SQVTM, CDR2 ANQGSEA. CDR3 length: 14 amino acids. CDR3 amino acids: CSVDDRRRNYGYTF. The CDR3 nucleotides are TGCAGCGTTGATGACAGGAGAAGGAACTATGGCTACACCTTC.

This clone was observed many times. The chain recombines TRBV11-3 with TRBJ2-3, with 7 nucleotides matching TRBD1. This CDR3 is 14 amino acids long. V trimming: 5 bases; J trimming: 5 bases; junction bases outside the gene matches: 7. CDR1 is SGHNT, CDR2 YENEEA, per germline. The CDR3 DNA reads TGTGCCAGCAGCCAGTCCTACAGGGGAGATACGCAGTATTTT. Its translation is CASSQSYRGDTQYF.

J is TRBJ1-3 and V is TRBV3-1 (or the pseudogene TRBV3-2); D is unclear. In germline, CDR1 is LGHDT, CDR2 YNNKEL (reference sequence). This CDR3 has 13 residues. Trimming took 1 base from V and 8 from J, leaving 9 bases between them. The CDR3 bases are TGTGCCAGCAGCCAAGTCCGGGTAGACACCATATATTTT. Translating it yields CASSQVRVDTIYF.

This chain links TRBV10-1 with TRBJ2-7, with D tentatively TRBD1 (5 bases). The CDR3 has 13 residues. Looked up from germline, CDR1 is WNHNN and CDR2 is SYGVQD (reference sequence). The ends were cut back, 5 bases at V and 6 bases at J, with 14 bases in the middle. This CDR3 reads CASSSQGFGEQYF. CDR3 sequence (DNA): TGCGCCAGCAGTTCTCAGGGATTCGGCGAGCAGTACTTC.